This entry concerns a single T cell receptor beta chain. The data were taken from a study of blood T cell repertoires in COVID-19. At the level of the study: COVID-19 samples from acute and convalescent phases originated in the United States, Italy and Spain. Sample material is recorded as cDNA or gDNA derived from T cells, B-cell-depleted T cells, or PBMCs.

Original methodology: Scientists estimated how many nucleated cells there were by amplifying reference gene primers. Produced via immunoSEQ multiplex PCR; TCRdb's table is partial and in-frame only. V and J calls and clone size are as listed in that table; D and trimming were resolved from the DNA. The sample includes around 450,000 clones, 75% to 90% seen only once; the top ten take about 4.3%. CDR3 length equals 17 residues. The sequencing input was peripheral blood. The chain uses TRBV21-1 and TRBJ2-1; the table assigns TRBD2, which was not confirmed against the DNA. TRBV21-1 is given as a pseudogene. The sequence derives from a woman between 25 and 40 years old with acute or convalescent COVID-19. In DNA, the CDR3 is TGTGCCAGCAGCAAAAGTAGTAACCAGCGGGCCTACAATGAGCAGTTCTTC. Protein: CASSKSSNQRAYNEQFF.